The sequence of this T cell receptor (beta chain) was determined in a study of control samples from healthy donors and cancer patients. Only in-frame clones appear in the TCRdb table, and some are missing; sequencing was by immunoSEQ multiplex PCR. Of about 170,000 clones listed, 90% to 95% are singletons. The sample consisted of blood. The TCR sequence derives from an older woman in good health.

CDR3 loop: CASSWGQGTGAGNTIYF. CDR3 bases: TGTGCCAGCAGCTGGGGACAGGGAACCGGTGCTGGAAACACCATATATTTT. V usage is TRBV5-4 and J usage is TRBJ1-3, with 9 bases that match TRBD1. Germline values: CDR1 SGHNT, CDR2 YYREEE (reference sequence). After removal of 3 bases from V and 2 bases from J, the junction contained 9 bases not matched to a gene. There are 17 residues in the CDR3.